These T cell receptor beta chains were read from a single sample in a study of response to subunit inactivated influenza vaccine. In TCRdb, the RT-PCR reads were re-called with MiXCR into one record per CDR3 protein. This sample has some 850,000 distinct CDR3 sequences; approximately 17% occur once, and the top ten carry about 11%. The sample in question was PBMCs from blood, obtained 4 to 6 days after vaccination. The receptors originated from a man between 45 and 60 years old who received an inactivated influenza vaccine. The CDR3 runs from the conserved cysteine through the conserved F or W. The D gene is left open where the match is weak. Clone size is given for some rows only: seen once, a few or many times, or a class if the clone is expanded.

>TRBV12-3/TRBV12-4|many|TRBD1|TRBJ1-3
CASRPQGAAGNTIYF
TGTGCCAGCAGACCACAGGGGGCAGCTGGAAACACCATATATTTT
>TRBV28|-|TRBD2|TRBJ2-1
CASNSGTVSVNEQFF
TGTGCCAGTAATAGCGGGACGGTTTCTGTCAATGAGCAGTTCTTC
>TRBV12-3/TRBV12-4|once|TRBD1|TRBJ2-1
CASRTGQGDYNEQLF
TGTGCCAGCAGAACGGGACAGGGGGATTACAATGAGCAGCTCTTC
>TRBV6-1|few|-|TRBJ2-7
CASRQGTEQQTYEQYF
TGTGCCAGCAGGCAAGGGACGGAACAACAAACCTACGAGCAGTACTTC
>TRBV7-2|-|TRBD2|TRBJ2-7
CASSLGGRASEQYF
TGTGCCAGCAGCTTAGGAGGGAGGGCTAGCGAGCAGTACTTC
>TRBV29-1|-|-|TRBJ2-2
CSVAGSYTGELFF
TGCAGCGTTGCGGGGAGTTACACCGGGGAGCTGTTTTTT
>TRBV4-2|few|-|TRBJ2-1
CASSQGQDVSDEQFF
TGTGCCAGCAGCCAAGGACAGGACGTGTCAGATGAGCAGTTCTTC
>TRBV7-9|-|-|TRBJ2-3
CASSQSIRTDTQYF
TGTGCCAGCAGCCAATCGATACGCACAGATACGCAGTATTTT
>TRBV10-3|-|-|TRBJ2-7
CATRQHYEQYF
TGTGCCACACGCCAACATTACGAGCAGTACTTC
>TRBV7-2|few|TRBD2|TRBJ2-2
CASSLAQLAGAGELFF
TGTGCCAGCAGCTTAGCCCAACTAGCGGGGGCCGGGGAGCTGTTTTTT
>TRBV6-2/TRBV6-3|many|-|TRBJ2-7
CASSNQGYEQYF
TGTGCCAGCAGCAACCAGGGGTACGAGCAGTACTTC
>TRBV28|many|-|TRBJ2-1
CASSLIPYEQFF
TGTGCCAGCAGTTTGATTCCCTATGAGCAGTTCTTC
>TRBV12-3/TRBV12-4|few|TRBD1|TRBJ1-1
CASREDRENTEAFF
TGTGCCAGCAGGGAGGACAGGGAGAACACTGAAGCTTTCTTT
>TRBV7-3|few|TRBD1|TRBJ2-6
CASSVGQGRSGANVLTF
TGTGCCAGCAGCGTTGGACAGGGTAGAAGTGGGGCCAACGTCCTGACTTTC
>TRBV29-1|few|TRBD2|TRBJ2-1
CSVLSGRAIYEQFF
TGCAGCGTGTTAAGCGGGAGGGCCATCTATGAGCAGTTCTTC
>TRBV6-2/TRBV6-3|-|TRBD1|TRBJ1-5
CASSDTDRATKHF
TGTGCCAGCAGTGACACGGACAGGGCCACCAAGCATTTT
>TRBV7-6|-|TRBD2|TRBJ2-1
CASSLLLAGGPIRPYNEQFF
TGTGCCAGCAGCTTGCTTCTAGCGGGGGGGCCAATTCGGCCCTACAATGAGCAGTTCTTC
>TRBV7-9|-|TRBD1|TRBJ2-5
CASTMITGGAETQYF
TGTGCCAGCACCATGATAACAGGGGGCGCGGAGACCCAGTACTTC
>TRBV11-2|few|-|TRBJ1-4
CASSPREGEKLFF
TGTGCCAGCAGCCCCCGGGAAGGTGAAAAACTGTTTTTT
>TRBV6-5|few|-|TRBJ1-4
CASSYIVAHSGEKLFF
TGTGCCAGCAGTTACATTGTTGCTCACTCAGGGGAAAAACTGTTTTTT
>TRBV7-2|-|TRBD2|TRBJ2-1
CASSFPAGGGRNEQFF
TGTGCCAGCAGCTTTCCGGCGGGAGGAGGACGCAATGAGCAGTTCTTC
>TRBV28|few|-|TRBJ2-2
CASSLQGTDTGELFF
TGTGCCAGCAGCCTACAGGGTACGGACACCGGGGAGCTGTTTTTT
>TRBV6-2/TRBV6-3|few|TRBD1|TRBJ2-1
CASSPPAGRGPYNEQFF
TGTGCCAGCAGTCCTCCGGCGGGCAGGGGGCCATACAATGAGCAGTTCTTC
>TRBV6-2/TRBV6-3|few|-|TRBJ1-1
CASSFVRGIMNTEAFF
TGTGCCAGCAGTTTTGTCCGGGGAATCATGAACACTGAAGCTTTCTTT